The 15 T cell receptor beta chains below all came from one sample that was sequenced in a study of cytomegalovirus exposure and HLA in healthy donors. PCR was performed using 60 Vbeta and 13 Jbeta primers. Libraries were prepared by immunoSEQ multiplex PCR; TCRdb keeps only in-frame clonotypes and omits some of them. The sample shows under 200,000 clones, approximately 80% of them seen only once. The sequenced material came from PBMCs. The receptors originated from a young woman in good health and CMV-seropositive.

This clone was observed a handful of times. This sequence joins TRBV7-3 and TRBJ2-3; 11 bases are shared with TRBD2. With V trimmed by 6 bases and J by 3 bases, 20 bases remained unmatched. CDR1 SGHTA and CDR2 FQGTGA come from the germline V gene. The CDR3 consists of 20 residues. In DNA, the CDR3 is TGTGCCAGCAGTTACAAGTTGACTAGCGGGAAGGTAATGAGTACAGATACGCAGTATTTT. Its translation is CASSYKLTSGKVMSTDTQYF.

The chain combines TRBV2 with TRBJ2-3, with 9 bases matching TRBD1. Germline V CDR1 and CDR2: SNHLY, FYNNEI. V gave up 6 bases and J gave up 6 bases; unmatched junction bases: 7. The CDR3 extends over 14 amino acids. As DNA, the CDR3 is TGTGCCAGCAGCGGACAGGGGAGATACGATACGCAGTATTTT. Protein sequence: CASSGQGRYDTQYF.

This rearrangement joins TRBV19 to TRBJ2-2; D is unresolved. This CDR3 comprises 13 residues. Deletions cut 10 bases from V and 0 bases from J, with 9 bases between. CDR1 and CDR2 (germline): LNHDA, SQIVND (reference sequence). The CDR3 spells CAIRHPNTGELFF. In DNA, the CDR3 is TGTGCCATCCGACACCCGAACACCGGGGAGCTGTTTTTT.

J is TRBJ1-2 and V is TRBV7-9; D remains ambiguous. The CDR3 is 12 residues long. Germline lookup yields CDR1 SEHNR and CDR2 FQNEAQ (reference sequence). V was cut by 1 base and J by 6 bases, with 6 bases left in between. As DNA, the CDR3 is TGTGCCAGCAGCTTAGTTAGCCATGGCTACACCTTC. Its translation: CASSLVSHGYTF.

CDR3 protein: CASSSTGGAYNEQFF. The CDR3 DNA sequence: TGTGCCAGCAGTTCCACAGGGGGAGCCTACAATGAGCAGTTCTTC. This chain links TRBV6-5 with TRBJ2-1, with 8 bases fitting TRBD1. V lost 4 bases and J lost 2; bases outside the gene matches: 4. This CDR3 has 15 residues. Germline loops: CDR1 MNHEY, CDR2 SVGAGI.

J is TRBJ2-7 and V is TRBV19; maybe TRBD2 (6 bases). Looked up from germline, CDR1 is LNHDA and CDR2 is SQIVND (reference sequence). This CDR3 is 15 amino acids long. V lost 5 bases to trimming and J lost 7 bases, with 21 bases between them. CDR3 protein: CASSPWRPGVSEQYF. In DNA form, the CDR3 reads TGTGCCAGTAGTCCCTGGCGGCCGGGAGTAAGTGAGCAGTACTTC.

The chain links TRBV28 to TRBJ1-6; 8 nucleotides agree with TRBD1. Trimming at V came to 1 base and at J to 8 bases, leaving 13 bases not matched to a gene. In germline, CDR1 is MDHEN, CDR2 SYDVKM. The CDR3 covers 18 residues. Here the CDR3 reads CASSLSLAPGGGDSPLHF. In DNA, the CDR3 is TGTGCCAGCAGTTTATCACTCGCTCCAGGGGGCGGCGATTCACCCCTCCACTTT.

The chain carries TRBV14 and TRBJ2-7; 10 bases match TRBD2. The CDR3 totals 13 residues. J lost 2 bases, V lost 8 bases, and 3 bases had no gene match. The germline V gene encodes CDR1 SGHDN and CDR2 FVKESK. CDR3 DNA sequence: TGTGCCAGCGGGACTAGCGTCCCCTACGAGCAGTACTTC. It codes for CASGTSVPYEQYF.

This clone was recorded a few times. CDR3 DNA sequence: TGTGCCAGCAGAGACAGGGGAGGTGACATTCAGTACTTC. It codes for CASRDRGGDIQYF. J is TRBJ2-4 and V is TRBV6-1; 8 positions agree with TRBD1. This CDR3 region has 13 residues. V was pared by 6 bases and J by 8 bases, with 6 bases of the junction left unmatched. Germline values: CDR1 MNHNS, CDR2 SASEGT.

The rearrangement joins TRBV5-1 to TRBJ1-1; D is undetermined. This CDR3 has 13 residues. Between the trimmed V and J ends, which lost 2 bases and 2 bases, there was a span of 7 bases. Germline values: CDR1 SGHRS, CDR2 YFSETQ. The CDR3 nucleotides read TGCGCCAGCAGCTTACGACAAAACACTGAAGCTTTCTTT. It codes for CASSLRQNTEAFF.

CDR3 nucleotides: TGTGCCAGCAGTGTCGAGACAGGTTATGGCTACACCTTC. Amino acid sequence: CASSVETGYGYTF. The J gene is TRBJ1-2, the V gene TRBV6-1; possible D gene TRBD1, 6 bases. The CDR3 contains 13 residues. Germline CDR1 reads MNHNS; CDR2 reads SASEGT. The V end lost 4 bases, the J end lost 5 bases, and 11 bases lay between the germline ends.

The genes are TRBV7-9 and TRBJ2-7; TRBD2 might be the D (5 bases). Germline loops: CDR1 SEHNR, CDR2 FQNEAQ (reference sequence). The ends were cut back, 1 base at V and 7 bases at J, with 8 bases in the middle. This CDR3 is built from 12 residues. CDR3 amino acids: CASSLERGEQYF. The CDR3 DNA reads TGTGCCAGCAGCTTAGAACGGGGAGAGCAGTACTTC.

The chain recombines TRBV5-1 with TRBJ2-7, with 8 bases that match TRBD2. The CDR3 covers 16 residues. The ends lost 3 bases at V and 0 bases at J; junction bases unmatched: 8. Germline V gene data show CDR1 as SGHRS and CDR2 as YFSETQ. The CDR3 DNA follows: TGCGCCAGCAGCTCGGCGGATAGCGGGGTCTCCTACGAGCAGTACTTC. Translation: CASSSADSGVSYEQYF.

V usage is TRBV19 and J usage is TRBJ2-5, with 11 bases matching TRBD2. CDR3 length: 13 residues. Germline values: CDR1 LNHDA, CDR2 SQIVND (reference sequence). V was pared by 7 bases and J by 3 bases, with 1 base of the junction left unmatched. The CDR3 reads CASKLAGEETQYF. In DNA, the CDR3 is TGTGCCAGTAAACTAGCGGGAGAAGAGACCCAGTACTTC.

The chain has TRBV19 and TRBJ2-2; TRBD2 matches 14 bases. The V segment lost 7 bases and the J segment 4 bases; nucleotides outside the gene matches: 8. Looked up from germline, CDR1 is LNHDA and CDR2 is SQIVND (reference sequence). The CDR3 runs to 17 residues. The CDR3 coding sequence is TGTGCCAGTATCGGACTAGCGGGAGGACTGGGCACCGGGGAGCTGTTTTTT. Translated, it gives CASIGLAGGLGTGELFF.